This TCR beta chain originates from a study of CD8 T cells in ankylosing spondylitis. Broader study findings: Blood of patients with ankylosing spondylitis appeared to be characterized by a TCR beta motif of eight highly homologous variants. Reportedly, significant enrichment of disease-linked clones occurred in matched ankylosing spondylitis synovial fluid.

As concerns this clonotype: Its matching antigen is unknown.

The CDR3 has 14 residues. CDR1 and CDR2 from the germline V gene are SGHTA and FQGNSA. Trimming took 7 bases from V and 4 from J, leaving 16 bases between them. TCRdb reprocessed the 5' RACE reads via MiXCR and lists one record per CDR3 protein. This sample has around 75,000 distinct CDR3 sequences, with roughly 5.2% found just once. The receptor was isolated from a male donor with ankylosing spondylitis or in good health (not recorded which). The chain is built from TRBV7-2 and TRBJ2-5; D is uncertain. The sequencing input was blood, either unsorted or a sorted T cell fraction (not recorded which). For the CDR3, the DNA is TGTGCCAGCAATCATCTCAGGATAGGAGAGACCCAGTACTTC. Its protein product is CASNHLRIGETQYF.